This T cell receptor (beta chain) was sequenced for a study of cytomegalovirus exposure and HLA in healthy donors (TCRdb year 2017). The study in broad terms: According to an earlier analysis of 550 to 700 of the donors, some 170 million T cells yielded roughly 110 million unique TCR beta sequences and around 300 Gb of sequence data. An early release covering roughly 640 HLA-typed donors comprised approximately 290 gigabases of sequencing data and approximately 85 million unique TCR sequences. Among the roughly 400 genotyped donors, approximately 82% belonged to the genetic ancestry cluster associated with self-reported Caucasian donors. The study was designed to test whether signatures of past pathogen exposure could be identified by cataloging public T cell receptors. Using immunosequencing, the study profiled T cell repertoires from roughly 650 subjects and related those repertoires to cytomegalovirus serostatus. In addition to the first cohort of 666 subjects, a separate validation cohort of 130 or so different subjects was used. To predict cytomegalovirus infection status, the study brought together high-throughput TCR immunosequencing, statistical association of individual TCRs with disease status, and machine learning. To study patterns of TCR occurrence, a later analysis re-analyzed previously published TCR beta repertoires from 666 donors and added high-resolution HLA genotyping. In the later analysis, no new phenotypic data were used to find candidate immune exposures; instead, reliance was placed on TCR beta sequences and their occurrence across donors. In an earlier analysis of around 540 of the donors, high-throughput TCR beta sequencing was used to judge whether each TCR beta V gene segment behaved as functional or pseudogenic. Alongside the repertoire data, information on donor age, sex, ethnicity and CMV serostatus was compiled. In a later genetic analysis, genome-wide SNP genotypes for about 60% of the 666 donors were used, and that subset was treated as a discovery cohort. All discovery cohort repertoires had been generated on a single sequencing platform. HLA typing included class I and class II loci at four-digit resolution. The number of typed donors differed by locus: roughly 629-640 for A, B, C, DRB1 and DQB1; some 540 for DQA1; 606 for DPA1; and some 450 for DPB1. Several DR-DQ haplotypes were treated as single units for association and clustering because of strong linkage in the cohort. On average, 235,054 unique TCR beta nucleotide sequences were sequenced per donor among some 420 genotyped donors of the cohort, with 15% to 20% of those sequences being non-productive.

The cohort consisted of 600 or so healthy bone marrow donors. Cohort members were all nominally healthy when sampled, although unrecorded immune exposures were likely present. The donor tested CMV seronegative and was one of the 352 seronegative cohort members. A peripheral blood sample was collected from each donor, and TCR beta sequencing was performed on peripheral blood mononuclear cells. Genomic DNA was extracted from the blood cell samples with the Qiagen DNeasy Blood Extraction Kit. The V and J ends are trimmed by 3 bases and 4 bases, leaving 20 bases between them. From its cysteine to its phenylalanine, the CDR3 spans 17 amino acids. Only the CDR3 region is kept as DNA, spanning 51 bases read in frame from base 1. The germline V gene (reference sequence) yields LNHDA for CDR1 and SQIVND for CDR2. Comment on this clone: Its recognized antigen is unknown. No much larger clone exists at a distance of one base, and base qualities are not known.

The library came from the immunoSEQ multiplex PCR assay. The multiplex PCR relied on a mix of 60 forward primers for TCR Vbeta segments and 13 reverse primers for TCR Jbeta segments. A multiplex PCR assay on genomic DNA amplified the CDR3 region of rearranged TCR beta genes. The Illumina HiSeq System was used to sequence the amplified TCR beta libraries as 87-base-pair reads. The original methods were these. Across the 700 or so repertoires, a later analysis counted tens of millions of unique TCR beta chains, 9 million to 14 million of which were shared by at least two donors. Raw reads were error-corrected and collapsed into unique sequences by a nearest-neighbor algorithm in which closely related sequences were merged to remove PCR and sequencing errors. V, D and J gene segments were assigned by aligning CDR3 sequences to IMGT reference sequences. For a sequence to be retained, a match of at least six nucleotides was required to both a V gene segment and a J gene segment. Rearrangements were called productive when the CDR3 lacked stop codons and stayed in frame with V and J; all others were non-productive. CDR3 was defined by IMGT convention, running from the second conserved V-encoded cysteine to the conserved J-encoded phenylalanine. Sequences without an unambiguous match to a single V gene segment were excluded from the earlier analysis of almost 600 of the donors. In an earlier analysis of approximately 550 of the donors, V segments were called functional above 56.7% productive rearrangements and were called segregating when the between-donor standard deviation exceeded 5%. To diagnose cytomegalovirus status from the catalog of TCR beta chain sequences, a statistical classification framework was built. V and J gene assignment, in a later analysis, came from comparing TCR nucleotide sequences with IMGT/GENE-DB human TR gene sequences. Using the TCRdist pipeline, a later analysis assigned CDR3 sequences along with most-parsimonious VDJ recombination scenarios. In a later analysis, every TCR beta chain was defined by the combination of its CDR3 amino acid sequence and its V-gene family, and reads without a unique V-gene family were dropped. A later analysis removed several hundred highly shared, low-generation-probability nucleotide sequences to deal with suspected cross-contamination and a sequencing artifact. In a later analysis, a clonal expansion index was calculated for each public chain from normalized within-repertoire ranks of inferred template counts. In a later analysis, generation probabilities were computed using a VDJ recombination model fitted to out-of-frame rearrangements, and the results were checked against IGoR. Hypergeometric tests were used in a later analysis to score TCR-TCR, TCR-HLA and TCR-CMV co-occurrence, with a repertoire-size bias correction applied to the TCR pairs. In a later analysis, false discovery rates were estimated by permuting HLA or CMV assignments 20 times. In a later analysis, co-occurring TCRs were grouped using DBSCAN, and TCRdist sequence similarity was added for clustering within HLA-allele-positive subsets. For co-occurrence clustering, repertoires with fewer than 30,000 or more than 120,000 public chains were excluded, along with roughly five repertoires with anomalous nucleotide sharing. TCRdb re-hosts the immuneACCESS table, in-frame sequences only. Its copies lack some clones; in the studies checked, an unresolved V gene accounts for under half of them, and the cause for the rest is not known. V and J calls and clone size are as listed in that table; D and trimming were resolved from the DNA. The sample table lists roughly 180,000 clones, 85% of them with a count of one. Clones ranked in the top ten supply 1% of the sample.

General study outcomes and caveats: Most CMV-associated TCR beta chains appeared to be HLA-restricted in a later analysis, and the HLA associations seemed to be driven largely by CMV exposure. Because the 87-base-pair reads could not distinguish some IMGT-functional V segments, including TRBV6-2 and TRBV6-3, those segments were excluded. A further reported finding was that TCR beta sequences accurately predicted the HLA-A and HLA-B alleles for most subjects in the first cohort. In a later analysis, HLA-associated TCR beta chains showed more clonal expansion and lower generation probabilities than non-associated chains that were equally common. An association between a missense DCLRE1C variant and V-gene and J-gene trimming of TCR beta chains was found in a later genetic analysis and replicated in an independent cohort. Across donors, most TCR sequences were observed very rarely, whereas some public TCRs were present in many individuals. In an earlier analysis of about 600 of the donors, most TCR beta V segments appeared in productive rearrangements about 87% or about 30% of the time, broadly matching IMGT annotations. Several of the top co-occurrence clusters appeared to be linked to parvovirus B19, influenza, CMV and Epstein-Barr virus, according to a later analysis. A total of roughly 160 TCR beta chains were listed by the study as associated with cytomegalovirus. Seventeen rarely observed V segments, including chromosome 9 orphons, were excluded from the earlier analysis of a few hundred of the donors because counts were too low. According to a later genetic analysis, donors in an Asian-associated ancestry cluster had fewer N-insertions in productive TCRs than the roughly 670-donor mean. The classifier was reported to diagnose cytomegalovirus status with high specificity and sensitivity in both the original and validation cohorts. Because some donors lacked HLA typing at each locus, the association tests relied only on the typed subset. When HLA alleles, especially DR and DQ, strongly co-occurred, attributing TCR associations to individual alleles was difficult. In a later analysis, TCR association rates were found to vary across HLA loci, with the most associated TCRs seen for DRB1 alleles and the fewest for HLA-C alleles. For the cohort, immune exposure information was limited to CMV serostatus. A cluster of highly shared sequence variants was judged likely to represent a technical artifact of the sequencing pipeline. Correlated functional status among segregating V segments might be attributable to linkage disequilibrium, but an unknown experimental factor could not be ruled out. At a false discovery rate of 0.05, a later analysis linked some 18,000 TCR beta sequences to specific HLA alleles. In this cohort, only TCR beta chains were sequenced, and detectable features were limited by the absence of alpha or paired-chain data. The presence/absence analyses assumed that sequencing depth was roughly uniform across donors, and that assumption may not be true. It was suggested by the authors that the approach could potentially be generalized to other disease states and immunological phenotypes. In vitro tests confirmed that a few of the cytomegalovirus-associated TCR beta chains recognize cytomegalovirus antigens.

Sequenced material: PBMCs. The receptor's source is a boy younger than 10 in good health and CMV-seronegative. The sequence joins TRBV19 to TRBJ2-3; D gene: possibly TRBD2, on 5 matching bases. The sequence in DNA is TGTGCCAGTAGTATGGTATCCGGGGAGCGATGGGCAGATACGCAGTATTTT. Protein translation: CASSMVSGERWADTQYF.